This TCR beta chain was observed in a study of blood T cell repertoires in COVID-19. The repertoire was sequenced with immunoSEQ multiplex PCR; TCRdb's copy has only in-frame clones and lacks some. The table includes about 74,000 clones, around 80% detected once. Germline V gene sequence: CDR1 MGHDK, CDR2 SYGVNS. The CDR3 runs to 16 residues. Trimming left V 3 bases short and J 0 bases short, with 14 bases between. The clonotype originates from a human donor in a cohort sampled during active COVID-19. Specimen: peripheral blood. V and J are TRBV25-1 and TRBJ1-1; D perhaps matches TRBD1 (6 bases). The CDR3 protein is CASSDPDTGLNTEAFF. In DNA form, the CDR3 reads TGTGCCAGCAGTGACCCCGACACAGGGCTGAACACTGAAGCTTTCTTT. Full variable domain (rest looked up from reference TRBV25-1 and TRBJ1-1): EADIYQTPRYLVIGTGKKITLECSQTMGHDKMYWYQQDPGMELHLIHYSYGVNSTEKGDLSSESTVSRIRTEHFPLTLESARPSHTSQYLCASSDPDTGLNTEAFFGQGTRLTVV.